This TCR beta chain stems from a study of vaccination effects on CD4 cells after COVID-19. General study points: Late post-vaccination, clones induced by infection and those induced by vaccine underwent marked clonal contraction.

Libraries were prepared by immunoSEQ multiplex PCR; TCRdb keeps only in-frame clonotypes and omits some of them. The sample yields just under 75,000 clones, nearly 75% seen once. This clone has more than one count but fewer than ten. As yet, its antigen is unknown. It was after 10 days of culture that CD4+ T cells were isolated. As their vaccination, participants received two doses of either BNT162b2 or mRNA-1273. A half-volume exchange with IL-2 medium occurred on days 3 and 7. Sequencing was performed on CD4+ T cells from PBMCs cultured without peptide, taken after COVID-19 vaccination. The clonotype was recovered from a human donor who received a COVID-19 vaccine.

The CDR3 region has the DNA TGTGCCAGCAGGCCAACAGGGACAGATACGCAGTATTTT. Amino acids: CASRPTGTDTQYF. The genes are TRBV2 and TRBJ2-3, with TRBD1 as a possible D gene (6 bases). V was trimmed by 6 bases and J by 3 bases, leaving 10 bases between them. Germline CDR1 is SNHLY and CDR2 is FYNNEI. This CDR3 is 13 amino acids long.